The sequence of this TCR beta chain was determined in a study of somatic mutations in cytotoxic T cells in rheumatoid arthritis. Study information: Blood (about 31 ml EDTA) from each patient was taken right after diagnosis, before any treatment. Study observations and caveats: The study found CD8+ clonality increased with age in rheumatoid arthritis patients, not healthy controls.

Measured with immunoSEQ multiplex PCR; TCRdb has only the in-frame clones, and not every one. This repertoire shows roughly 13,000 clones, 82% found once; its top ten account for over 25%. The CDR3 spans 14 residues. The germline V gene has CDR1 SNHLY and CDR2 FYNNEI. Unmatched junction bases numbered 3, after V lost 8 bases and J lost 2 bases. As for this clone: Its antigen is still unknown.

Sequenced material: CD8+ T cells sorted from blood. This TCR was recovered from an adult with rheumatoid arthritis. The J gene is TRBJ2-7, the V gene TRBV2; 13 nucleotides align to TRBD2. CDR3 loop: CASRGLAGTYEQYF. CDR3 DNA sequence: TGTGCCAGCCGGGGACTAGCGGGGACCTACGAGCAGTACTTC.